This T cell receptor (beta chain) comes out of a study of T-cell memory formation after mild COVID-19. Study conclusions and caveats: Clones shrinking between day 15 and 85 showed a balanced CD4/CD8 split, and those that grew later tilted toward CD4+. Chiefly within CM and EM were the contracting CD4+ clones; CD8+ ones were within EMRA. Researchers found some responding clones in pre-infection memory, a sign that cross-reactive memory joined.

As concerns this clonotype: Its antigen is unidentified.

This CDR3 contains 14 residues. Trimming shortened V by 0 bases and J by 7 bases, and 10 bases separated the two germline ends. Germline V CDR1 and CDR2: LGHNA, YSLEER. TCRdb redid the calling of the 5' RACE reads with MiXCR, one entry per CDR3 protein. The sample consists of approximately 350,000 distinct CDR3 sequences, 10% to 15% of them appearing once. The gene calls are TRBV4-3 and TRBJ1-5, with D unclear. The source of this sequence is a man in his late teens or twenties who had mild COVID-19 (a few samples of this study predate the infection). Cell type and time point are not known. The sample taken for sequencing was PBMCs or a T cell subset sorted from them (not recorded which). CDR3 loop: CASSQEPGYQPQHF. CDR3 nucleotides: TGCGCCAGCAGCCAAGAGCCGGGGTACCAGCCCCAGCATTTT.